This TCR beta chain was captured in a study of Ad26.COV2.S vaccination and SARS-CoV-2 variants. General study findings and limits: Those who received the vaccine showed greater spike-specific TCR breadth than those given placebo.

Stated treatment: 19 received Ad26.COV2.S at low or high dose, single or two shots; several received placebo; per-sample allocation not given. Collection of the samples took place on day 63 after the first injection of vaccine or placebo. This table comes from immunoSEQ multiplex PCR, and its TCRdb copy is limited to in-frame clones, with some not included. The sample shows about 440,000 clones, about nine tenths of them seen only once. In regard to this clone: Its antigen remains unknown.

Sequences were derived from peripheral blood, sampled in a trial of Ad26.COV2.S vaccine versus placebo. The receptor's source is a person aged 18-65 years who received the Ad26.COV2.S COVID-19 vaccine or a placebo.

CDR3 sequence (DNA): TGTGCCAGCCCTGGGGAGGCAGACACTGAAGCTTTCTTT. It codes for CASPGEADTEAFF. V gene TRBV10-3 combines with J gene TRBJ1-1; D unclear. V lost 10 bases and J 3 bases, leaving 15 bases between the germline ends. Germline V gene sequence: CDR1 ENHRY, CDR2 SYGVKD. The CDR3 has 13 amino acids.